The rows below give T cell receptor beta chains drawn from one sample of a study of blood T cell repertoires in COVID-19. TCRdb's copy holds only in-frame clones and misses some; the assay was immunoSEQ multiplex PCR. The table has fewer than 250,000 clones, approximately 80% seen once. Input material: peripheral blood. The receptors were sampled from a man younger than 40 with active or convalescent COVID-19. Each CDR3 is given without its conserved first and last residue. Each record gives: clone size, V gene, J gene, CDR3 protein. Some rows have no size entry. The others give once, few or many, or a class for an expanded clone.

abundance: NA; v_gene: TRBV5-6; j_gene: TRBJ1-2; CDR3aa: ASSFGRDNGYT
abundance: NA; v_gene: TRBV9; j_gene: TRBJ1-6; CDR3aa: ASSLGTGKPLH
abundance: NA; v_gene: TRBV6-2/TRBV6-3; j_gene: TRBJ1-2; CDR3aa: ASSLTGGYGYT
abundance: NA; v_gene: TRBV9; j_gene: TRBJ1-6; CDR3aa: ASSPGTASYNSPLH
abundance: NA; v_gene: TRBV4-3; j_gene: TRBJ1-5; CDR3aa: ASSQDVFRPQH
abundance: NA; v_gene: TRBV28; j_gene: TRBJ1-4; CDR3aa: ASSTRGRANEKLF
abundance: NA; v_gene: TRBV5-6; j_gene: TRBJ2-4; CDR3aa: ASSLDQRSQY
abundance: NA; v_gene: TRBV7-2; j_gene: TRBJ1-6; CDR3aa: ASSPRQGIGSPLH
abundance: NA; v_gene: TRBV3-1/TRBV3-2; j_gene: TRBJ2-1; CDR3aa: ASSQGGAGRSYNEQF
abundance: NA; v_gene: TRBV5-1; j_gene: TRBJ2-7; CDR3aa: ASSPGGTGEQY
abundance: NA; v_gene: TRBV6-2/TRBV6-3; j_gene: TRBJ2-7; CDR3aa: ASRRGPSYEQY
abundance: NA; v_gene: TRBV3-1/TRBV3-2; j_gene: TRBJ2-7; CDR3aa: ASSHPSGHPYEQY
abundance: NA; v_gene: TRBV7-9; j_gene: TRBJ1-3; CDR3aa: ASSLAGGSGNTIY
abundance: NA; v_gene: TRBV6-5; j_gene: TRBJ1-6; CDR3aa: ASSYSGTAYNSPLH
abundance: NA; v_gene: TRBV3-1/TRBV3-2; j_gene: TRBJ1-3; CDR3aa: ASSQRQGVSGNTIY
abundance: NA; v_gene: TRBV7-2; j_gene: TRBJ2-7; CDR3aa: ASSSSVGGIGVYEQY
abundance: NA; v_gene: TRBV5-1; j_gene: TRBJ2-5; CDR3aa: ASSGTLAGDIETQY
abundance: NA; v_gene: TRBV11-2; j_gene: TRBJ2-3; CDR3aa: ASSLGAGWVDTQY
abundance: NA; v_gene: TRBV3-1/TRBV3-2; j_gene: TRBJ2-1; CDR3aa: ASVKGVAGGSNEQF
abundance: NA; v_gene: TRBV7-2; j_gene: TRBJ2-7; CDR3aa: ASSFRAQFSGAYEQY
abundance: NA; v_gene: TRBV5-8; j_gene: TRBJ1-4; CDR3aa: ASSLKGTATNEKLF
abundance: NA; v_gene: TRBV4-2; j_gene: TRBJ2-1; CDR3aa: ASRDTGGYNEQF
abundance: few; v_gene: TRBV7-2; j_gene: TRBJ1-1; CDR3aa: ASSASPLLEAF
abundance: NA; v_gene: TRBV7-6; j_gene: TRBJ2-5; CDR3aa: ASSPGVSVKETQY
abundance: NA; v_gene: TRBV6-5; j_gene: TRBJ1-1; CDR3aa: ASTRREGEAF
abundance: NA; v_gene: TRBV6-5; j_gene: TRBJ1-1; CDR3aa: ASSYQARMNTEAF
abundance: NA; v_gene: TRBV11-2; j_gene: TRBJ2-7; CDR3aa: ASSLGSGDEQY
abundance: NA; v_gene: TRBV2; j_gene: TRBJ2-2; CDR3aa: ASLIRVGELF
abundance: NA; v_gene: TRBV24-1; j_gene: TRBJ2-3; CDR3aa: APRGGLSDTQY
abundance: NA; v_gene: TRBV7-2; j_gene: TRBJ2-7; CDR3aa: ASSLEAREQY
abundance: NA; v_gene: TRBV5-1; j_gene: TRBJ2-1; CDR3aa: ASSLYNSNEQF
abundance: NA; v_gene: TRBV19; j_gene: TRBJ1-4; CDR3aa: ASSMVVRGNEKLF
abundance: NA; v_gene: TRBV9; j_gene: TRBJ1-6; CDR3aa: ASSVEGAGYSPLH
abundance: NA; v_gene: TRBV6-2/TRBV6-3; j_gene: TRBJ2-5; CDR3aa: ASSVSGETQY
abundance: NA; v_gene: TRBV23-1; j_gene: TRBJ2-7; CDR3aa: ASSQRPAGRLAGSYEQY
abundance: once; v_gene: TRBV7-6; j_gene: TRBJ2-5; CDR3aa: ASSLEVFERTQY
abundance: NA; v_gene: TRBV5-1; j_gene: TRBJ2-3; CDR3aa: ASSYRDRGTDTQY
abundance: NA; v_gene: TRBV12-3/TRBV12-4; j_gene: TRBJ2-1; CDR3aa: ASNPGGNEQF
abundance: few; v_gene: TRBV5-4; j_gene: TRBJ2-7; CDR3aa: ASSIAGPSYEQY
abundance: NA; v_gene: TRBV5-1; j_gene: TRBJ1-1; CDR3aa: ASSLEGRMNTEAF